The rows below give T cell receptor beta chains drawn from one sample of a study of T-cell memory formation after mild COVID-19. TCRdb re-analysed the 5' RACE reads in MiXCR, keeping a single row per CDR3 protein. The sample carries about 240,000 distinct CDR3 sequences, 8.5% to 9.5% recorded once. Sample: PBMCs or a T cell subset sorted from them (not recorded which). These receptors all stem from a man younger than 30 who had mild COVID-19 (a few samples of this study predate the infection). Cell type and time point are not known. CDR3s include the opening cysteine and the closing phenylalanine or tryptophan. D genes are given only for firm matches. Only part of the rows carry a size: once, few, many, or a class if the clone is expanded.

few	TRBD1	TRBV10-3	TRBJ1-2	TGTGCCAGTGGGAGGGGGCTCGACTATGGCTACACCTTC	CASGRGLDYGYTF
-	-	TRBV7-2	TRBJ2-2	TGTGCCAGCAGCCGACAGGCGGTAGGCACCGGGGAGCTGTTTTTT	CASSRQAVGTGELFF
-	-	TRBV6-1	TRBJ1-1	TGTGCCAGCAGTGATAGGGAATACGCTGAAGCTTTCTTT	CASSDREYAEAFF
-	-	TRBV11-3	TRBJ2-2	TGTGCCAGCAGCTTCGCTAGCTCCGGGGAGCTGTTTTTT	CASSFASSGELFF
many	-	TRBV6-5	TRBJ1-1	TGTGCCAGCAGCTCGAACACTGAAGCTTTCTTT	CASSSNTEAFF
few	-	TRBV7-2	TRBJ2-3	TGTGCTCGAGGAGGAGGCACAGATACGCAGTATTTT	CARGGGTDTQYF
many	-	TRBV20-1	TRBJ2-2	TGCAGTGCTAGAGATTTCAACAGCCAGAACACCGGGGAGCTGTTTTTT	CSARDFNSQNTGELFF
many	-	TRBV5-1	TRBJ1-2	TGCGCCAGCTTCCTAGGTCCGACGAACTATGGCTACACCTTC	CASFLGPTNYGYTF
-	-	TRBV5-1	TRBJ2-7	TGCGCCAGCAGCTTGGACCACGGTAACTACGAGCAGTACTTC	CASSLDHGNYEQYF
-	-	TRBV18	TRBJ1-2	TGTGCCAGCTCACCACGGGTAGCGGGGCAAGACTATGGCTACACCTTC	CASSPRVAGQDYGYTF
few	TRBD2	TRBV9	TRBJ2-1	TGTGCCAGCAGCGTAGGAGGCTGGGGGGGTGAGCAGTTCTTC	CASSVGGWGGEQFF
-	-	TRBV6-2/TRBV6-3	TRBJ1-5	TGTGCCAGCAGTTACAGACAGGCGCAGCCCCAGCATTTT	CASSYRQAQPQHF
-	-	TRBV7-3	TRBJ2-2	TGTGCCAGCAGCCTAAGATGGGCCGGGGAGCTGTTTTTT	CASSLRWAGELFF
many	-	TRBV20-1	TRBJ2-2	TGCAGTGCTAGAGGTTGGGTTCACACCGGGGAGCTGTTTTTT	CSARGWVHTGELFF
-	-	TRBV5-1	TRBJ2-3	TGCGCCAGCAGCTTGGCCGTTTCAGGGAGCACAGATACGCAGTATTTT	CASSLAVSGSTDTQYF
-	-	TRBV6-5	TRBJ2-7	TGTGCCAGCAGTTACGGCAGCCTCCCGGTTCTGAACGAGCAGTACTTC	CASSYGSLPVLNEQYF
few	-	TRBV28	TRBJ1-2	TGTGCCAGCAGCATGTATCGGGTTGGCTACACCTTC	CASSMYRVGYTF
-	-	TRBV10-2	TRBJ2-1	TGCGCCAGCCACCGGACAGACTCCTACAATGAGCAGTTCTTC	CASHRTDSYNEQFF
many	-	TRBV11-2	TRBJ2-2	TGTGCCAGCAGCAACTTGCGGGGAGGCCCGGGCACCGGGGAGCTGTTTTTT	CASSNLRGGPGTGELFF
many	TRBD1	TRBV2	TRBJ2-5	TGTGCCACACAGGGGTGGGAGACCCAGTACTTC	CATQGWETQYF
few	TRBD2	TRBV12-3/TRBV12-4	TRBJ2-2	TGTGCCAGCAGTCCAGGACTAGCGGGGGGGACCGGGGAGCTGTTTTTT	CASSPGLAGGTGELFF
-	-	TRBV4-3	TRBJ2-1	TGCGCCAGCAGCCAAGAAGGACACCGGCTGGGTGAGCAGTTCTTC	CASSQEGHRLGEQFF
many	-	TRBV11-2	TRBJ2-5	TGTGCCAGCACCCCCCGGGGGTCGGGCGAGACCCAGTACTTC	CASTPRGSGETQYF
-	-	TRBV30	TRBJ2-1	TGTGCCTGGAGTAGGTGGAATGAGCAGTTCTTC	CAWSRWNEQFF
many	TRBD2	TRBV6-5	TRBJ2-3	TGTGCCAGCAGTTACTCGCGGCGACTAGCGGGGCGCACAGATACGCAGTATTTT	CASSYSRRLAGRTDTQYF
many	-	TRBV11-2	TRBJ1-1	TGTGCCAGCAGCGTCGACAGGAACACTGAAGCTTTCTTT	CASSVDRNTEAFF
-	-	TRBV12-3/TRBV12-4	TRBJ1-2	TGTGCCAGCAGTTTAACTGACCCAACTAACTATGGCTACACCTTC	CASSLTDPTNYGYTF
-	TRBD2	TRBV5-1	TRBJ2-1	TGCGCCAGCGGGTTAGCGGGGGGCAGTTTAAATGAGCAGTTCTTC	CASGLAGGSLNEQFF
-	-	TRBV6-1	TRBJ2-2	TGTGCCAGCAGTGAATGGATGCAAGACAGGAAGGCCGGGGAGCTGTTTTTT	CASSEWMQDRKAGELFF
-	TRBD1	TRBV3-1	TRBJ2-1	TGTGCCAGCAGCCAAGACAACAGGGGGGCCTACAATGAGCAGTTCTTC	CASSQDNRGAYNEQFF
few	-	TRBV20-1	TRBJ2-3	TGCAGTGCTAGGACCGGGGTAAGGGGGTTCACAGATACGCAGTATTTT	CSARTGVRGFTDTQYF
few	-	TRBV4-1	TRBJ2-2	TGCGCCAGCAGCCAACCGGCCATGAACACCGGGGAGCTGTTTTTT	CASSQPAMNTGELFF
few	-	TRBV6-2/TRBV6-3	TRBJ1-2	TGTGCCAGCAGTGACCAAGACTATGGCTACACCTTC	CASSDQDYGYTF
-	-	TRBV12-3/TRBV12-4	TRBJ2-1	TGTGCCAGCAGTTTTTCGGCCGGCTTATCAAATGAGCAGTTCTTC	CASSFSAGLSNEQFF
-	TRBD2	TRBV7-9	TRBJ2-3	TGTGCCAGCAGCCCAGGTGGACTAGCGGGACCAGGAGGCACAGATACGCAGTATTTT	CASSPGGLAGPGGTDTQYF
few	-	TRBV7-9	TRBJ1-6	TGTGCCAGCACCCTGGGGGGGACACCCCTCCACTTT	CASTLGGTPLHF
-	-	TRBV12-3/TRBV12-4	TRBJ2-3	TGTGCCAGCAACCACGGTAGCACAGATACGCAGTATTTT	CASNHGSTDTQYF
few	TRBD1	TRBV7-2	TRBJ2-7	TGTGCCAGCAGCTTCGACAGGGCCTACGAGCAGTACTTC	CASSFDRAYEQYF
-	-	TRBV4-2	TRBJ1-5	TGTGCCAGCAGCCAAGATAAATTTGAGAGCAATCAGCCCCAGCATTTT	CASSQDKFESNQPQHF
few	-	TRBV12-3/TRBV12-4	TRBJ1-5	TGTGCCAGCAGGTTAGGTAGAGGGCATCAGCCCCAGCATTTT	CASRLGRGHQPQHF
many	TRBD1	TRBV10-3	TRBJ2-5	TGTGCCATCAGTCAAACAGGGGACCAAGAGACCCAGTACTTC	CAISQTGDQETQYF
-	-	TRBV6-5	TRBJ2-1	TGTGCCAGCAGTTACTTCCGGAAGGGTAACTCCTACAATGAGCAGTTCTTC	CASSYFRKGNSYNEQFF
-	-	TRBV4-3	TRBJ2-5	TGCGCCAGCAGCCAAGATTGGTTAGAGACCCAGTACTTC	CASSQDWLETQYF
-	TRBD2	TRBV7-3	TRBJ2-3	TGTGCCAGCAGCCCAGCGGGGGGGTGGACAGATACGCAGTATTTT	CASSPAGGWTDTQYF
-	TRBD2	TRBV4-3	TRBJ2-7	TGCGCCAGCAGCCAAGATCTAGCGGACCCCTACGAGCAGTACTTC	CASSQDLADPYEQYF
few	-	TRBV10-2	TRBJ1-1	TGCGCCAGCAGGGCTACAAGGAACACTGAAGCTTTCTTT	CASRATRNTEAFF
few	-	TRBV27	TRBJ2-6	TGTGCCAGCAGTCCCCGACGGAACTCTGGGGCCAACGTCCTGACTTTC	CASSPRRNSGANVLTF
few	TRBD2	TRBV11-2	TRBJ2-2	TGTGCCAGCAGCCAAGTTCGGGGGGTGAACACCGGGGAGCTGTTTTTT	CASSQVRGVNTGELFF
many	-	TRBV24-1	TRBJ2-5	TGTGCCACCAGTGACTCCAGACCCGGGCATGAGACCCAGTACTTC	CATSDSRPGHETQYF
few	TRBD2	TRBV12-3/TRBV12-4	TRBJ2-3	TGTGCCAGCAAGGAGGCTAGCGGATTCACAGATACGCAGTATTTT	CASKEASGFTDTQYF
few	TRBD2	TRBV7-2	TRBJ2-5	TGTGCCAGCAGGCGGGGGGATAGGGAGGAGACCCAGTACTTC	CASRRGDREETQYF
few	TRBD2	TRBV24-1	TRBJ2-1	TGTGCCACCAGCACCAGCGGGGGGACCTACAATGAGCAGTTCTTC	CATSTSGGTYNEQFF